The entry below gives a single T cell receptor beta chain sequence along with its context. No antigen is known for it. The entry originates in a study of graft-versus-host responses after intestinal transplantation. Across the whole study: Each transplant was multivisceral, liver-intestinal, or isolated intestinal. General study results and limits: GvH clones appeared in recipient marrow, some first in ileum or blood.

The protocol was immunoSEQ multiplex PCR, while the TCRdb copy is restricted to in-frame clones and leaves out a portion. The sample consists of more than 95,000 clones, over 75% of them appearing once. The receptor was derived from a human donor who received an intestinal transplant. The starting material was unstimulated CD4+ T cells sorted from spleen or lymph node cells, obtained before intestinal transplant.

The CDR3 region is CASSALGAPGELFF. CDR3 coding DNA: TGTGCCAGCTCCGCCCTGGGGGCGCCCGGGGAGCTGTTTTTT. The chain uses TRBV18 and TRBJ2-2; weak D call: TRBD1 (6 bases). Trimming removed 6 bases from V and 6 bases from J, with 14 bases in between. The V gene's germline CDR1 is KGHSH and CDR2 LQKENI. This CDR3 has 14 residues.